The 20 T cell receptor beta chains given below trace back to one sample, sequenced in a study of neurological immune-mediated disorders. Using its own MiXCR run on the 5' RACE reads, TCRdb lists one record per CDR3 protein. The sample holds tens of thousands of distinct CDR3 sequences, approximately 4.5% seen once. Sequencing was carried out using PBMCs. The receptors here all came from a man between 18 and 29 years old in good health.

Many counts were recorded for this clonotype. The chain employs TRBV12-3 or TRBV12-4 and TRBJ1-1; D is uncertain. V was pared by 6 bases and J by 2 bases, with 10 bases between. This CDR3 comprises 13 residues. Here the CDR3 reads CASSLRINTEAFF. CDR3 bases: TGTGCCAGCAGCCTAAGGATTAACACTGAAGCTTTCTTT.

This clonotype was recorded at least ten times. V gene TRBV12-3 or TRBV12-4 combines with J gene TRBJ2-7; D gene ambiguous. V lost 5 bases to trimming and J lost 6 bases, with 11 bases between them. The CDR3 runs to 12 residues. This chain's CDR3 is CASSPTGLEQYF. DNA of the CDR3: TGTGCCAGCAGTCCCACGGGTCTCGAGCAGTACTTC.

In its sample, this clonotype was seen many times. The V and J genes are TRBV7-6 and TRBJ2-1; TRBD2 is a possible D gene (5 bases). This CDR3 spans 13 amino acids. CDR1 is SGHVS and CDR2 is FNYEAQ in the germline V gene. The V end lost 0 bases, the J end lost 8 bases, and 8 bases lay between the germline ends. This CDR3 reads CASSLAPGYEQFF. The CDR3 DNA sequence: TGTGCCAGCAGCTTAGCGCCGGGATATGAGCAGTTCTTC.

Ten or more counts support this clonotype. This chain uses TRBV11-3 with TRBJ1-5; 8 nucleotides align to TRBD1. CDR1 and CDR2 from the germline V gene are SGHNT and YENEEA. This CDR3 spans 16 amino acids. V lost 2 bases, J lost 2 bases, and 5 bases stayed unmatched. The CDR3 coding sequence is TGTGCCAGCAGCTTATCAGGGGGCCTGGGCAATCAGCCCCAGCATTTT. Its protein is CASSLSGGLGNQPQHF.

This clonotype was recorded at least ten times. The chain is built from TRBV20-1 and TRBJ1-6; D is uncertain. The V gene lost 4 bases and the J gene lost 6 bases, with 10 bases spanning the gap. The germline gives CDR1 DFQATT, CDR2 SNEGSKA (reference sequence). The length of the CDR3 is 13 residues. CDR3: CSAIEISNSPLHF. The CDR3 DNA reads TGCAGTGCTATAGAAATTTCTAATTCACCCCTCCACTTT.

This clonotype has more than one count but fewer than ten. A much larger clone differs by one base, so this may be a read error. The CDR3 DNA reads TGCGCCAGCAGCTTGAACAGGGGCACGTCAGAAGCTTTCTTT. Translated: CASSLNRGTSEAFF. The rearrangement uses TRBV5-1 and TRBJ1-1; 7 bases fit TRBD1. With 1 base clipped from V and 8 bases from J, the junction kept 8 bases outside the gene matches. The length of the CDR3 is 14 residues. Germline CDR1 is SGHRS and CDR2 is YFSETQ.

In its sample, this clonotype was seen many times. As DNA, the CDR3 is TGTGCCAGCAGCTTGGGGCCCGTGACCGGGGAGCTGTTTTTT. Amino acid sequence: CASSLGPVTGELFF. The chain uses TRBV5-5 and TRBJ2-2, with no clear D. Trimming left V 0 bases short and J 5 bases short, with 8 bases between. CDR3 length: 14 amino acids. The germline CDR1 and CDR2 sequences are SGHKS and YYEKEE (reference sequence).

This clonotype was found many times. V is TRBV20-1 and J is TRBJ1-1; no firm D call. Trimming stripped 3 bases from V and 8 bases from J, with 7 bases between. Germline assignment: CDR1 DFQATT and CDR2 SNEGSKA (reference sequence). There are 10 residues in the CDR3. In DNA form, the CDR3 reads TGCAGTGCTAGTAGGGAGGAAGCTTTCTTT. Translating gives CSASREEAFF.

This clonotype was seen many times. The rearrangement links TRBV20-1 to TRBJ1-2; TRBD1 matches 8 bases. The length of the CDR3 is 14 residues. Per germline, CDR1 DFQATT and CDR2 SNEGSKA (reference sequence). V lost 0 bases and J lost 8; bases outside the gene matches: 8. CDR3 loop: CSAREDQGARGYTF. CDR3 in DNA: TGCAGTGCTAGAGAAGACCAGGGGGCTCGGGGCTACACCTTC.

The sample holds a few counts of this clonotype. The chain uses TRBV29-1 and TRBJ1-1; D remains ambiguous. The CDR3 is made up of 13 amino acids. Trimming cost V 4 bases and J 1 base, with 10 bases left between them. Germline assignment: CDR1 SQVTM and CDR2 ANQGSEA. This CDR3 reads CSVGESGNTEAFF. The CDR3 nucleotides read TGCAGCGTTGGAGAATCGGGGAACACTGAAGCTTTCTTT.

This clonotype was found many times. The chain combines TRBV5-6 with TRBJ2-1, with D tentatively TRBD2 (5 bases). The CDR3 is 15 amino acids. V lost 4 bases and J 6 bases, leaving 17 bases between the germline ends. The germline gives CDR1 SGHDT, CDR2 YYEEEE. As DNA, the CDR3 is TGTGCCAGCAGCCATAACGGGGTGAGGGTCAATGAGCAGTTCTTC. It yields the protein CASSHNGVRVNEQFF. Using reference TRBV5-6 and TRBJ2-1 for the parts outside the CDR3, the full variable domain is DAGVTQSPTHLIKTRGQQVTLRCSPKSGHDTVSWYQQALGQGPQFIFQYYEEEERQRGNFPDRFSGHQFPNYSSELNVNALLLGDSALYLCASSHNGVRVNEQFFGPGTRLTVL.

This clonotype was detected ten times or more. The V gene is TRBV5-1, the J gene TRBJ2-5; the match to TRBD2 covers 10 bases. J lost 5 bases, V lost 5 bases, and 9 bases had no gene match. The CDR3 contains 15 residues. Germline V gene lookup returns CDR1 SGHRS and CDR2 YFSETQ. CDR3 loop: CASSLSGGAAETQYF. CDR3 DNA: TGCGCCAGCAGTTTGAGCGGGGGGGCTGCGGAGACCCAGTACTTC.

This clonotype was counted ten times or more. This rearrangement joins TRBV5-1 to TRBJ1-1; 9 positions match TRBD1. The CDR3 is 14 amino acids. Germline CDR1 is SGHRS and CDR2 is YFSETQ. V lost 4 bases, J lost 2 bases, and 3 bases stayed unmatched. CDR3 in amino acids: CASSEGQGNTEAFF. CDR3 bases: TGCGCCAGCAGCGAGGGACAGGGAAACACTGAAGCTTTCTTT.

This clonotype was seen many times. This chain connects TRBV5-5 to TRBJ2-2; the match to TRBD2 covers 8 bases. Germline V gene lookup returns CDR1 SGHKS and CDR2 YYEKEE (reference sequence). After removal of 4 bases from V and 5 bases from J, the junction contained 10 bases not matched to a gene. The CDR3 totals 16 residues. CDR3 sequence reads: CASSGPGLVGTGELFF. CDR3 in DNA: TGTGCCAGCAGCGGACCGGGACTAGTGGGGACCGGGGAGCTGTTTTTT.

At least ten counts were recorded for this clonotype. V gene TRBV5-1 combines with J gene TRBJ2-7; the match to TRBD1 covers 9 bases. J lost 5 bases, V lost 3 bases, and 6 bases had no gene match. The CDR3 is made up of 14 amino acids. Per germline, CDR1 SGHRS and CDR2 YFSETQ. The CDR3 DNA is TGCGCCAGCAGCTGGACAGGGGCCTCGAACGAGCAGTACTTC. Protein sequence: CASSWTGASNEQYF.

This clonotype was detected many times. The genes are TRBV20-1 and TRBJ2-7, with TRBD1 matching over 7 bases. V lost 5 bases and J lost 4; bases outside the gene matches: 11. The CDR3 consists of 14 residues. Germline lookup yields CDR1 DFQATT and CDR2 SNEGSKA (reference sequence). CDR3 nucleotide sequence: TGCAGTGCTTCCCCGAACAGGGGAGAATACGAGCAGTACTTC. Translating gives CSASPNRGEYEQYF.

Judged by abundance, this clonotype is medium-sized. The V call is TRBV12-3 or TRBV12-4, the J call TRBJ2-2, with 7 bases lining up with TRBD2. The CDR3 is made up of 14 amino acids. Unmatched junction bases numbered 0, after V lost 4 bases and J lost 1 base. The DNA for the CDR3 is TGTGCCAGCAGTTCGGGGGGGAACACCGGGGAGCTGTTTTTT. Its protein product is CASSSGGNTGELFF.

This clonotype came up many times. The chain uses TRBV5-1 and TRBJ1-6; 7 bases agree with TRBD1. The CDR3 has 14 amino acids. V lost 4 bases, J lost 7 bases, and 5 bases stayed unmatched. Germline V gene lookup returns CDR1 SGHRS and CDR2 YFSETQ. CDR3 amino acids: CASSTGTENSPLHF. The CDR3 nucleotides are TGCGCCAGCAGCACCGGGACAGAGAATTCACCCCTCCACTTT.

There are many counts of this clonotype. Lacking the conserved final phenylalanine or tryptophan, this CDR3 likely reflects a read error. The chain uses TRBV20-1 and TRBJ2-7, with TRBD1 matching 11 bases. The ends lost 5 bases at V and 2 bases at J; junction bases unmatched: 17. The CDR3 has 18 amino acids. Per the germline V gene, CDR1 is DFQATT and CDR2 is SNEGSKA (reference sequence). This chain's CDR3 is CSAVPGQGEFGVPYEQYL. CDR3 DNA: TGCAGTGCTGTCCCGGGACAGGGGGAATTCGGTGTTCCCTACGAGCAGTACCTC.

This clonotype was observed many times. V usage is TRBV6-5 and J usage is TRBJ2-7, with D possibly being TRBD1 (6 bases). Trimming took off 5 bases at V and 3 bases at J, with 14 bases between the two ends. The germline CDR1 and CDR2 sequences are MNHEY and SVGAGI. CDR3 length equals 14 residues. The CDR3 DNA is TGTGCCAGCAGTCTGAATCGGGACAACTACGAGCAGTACTTC. Protein sequence: CASSLNRDNYEQYF.